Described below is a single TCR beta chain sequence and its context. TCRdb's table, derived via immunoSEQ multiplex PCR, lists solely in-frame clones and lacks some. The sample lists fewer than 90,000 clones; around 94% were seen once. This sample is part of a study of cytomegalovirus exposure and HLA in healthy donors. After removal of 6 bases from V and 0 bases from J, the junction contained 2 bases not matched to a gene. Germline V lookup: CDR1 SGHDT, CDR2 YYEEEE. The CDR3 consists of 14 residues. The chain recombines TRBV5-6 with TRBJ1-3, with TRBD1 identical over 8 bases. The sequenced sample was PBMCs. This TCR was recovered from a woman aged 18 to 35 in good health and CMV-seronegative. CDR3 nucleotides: TGTGCCAGCATCAGGGGGCTCTCTGGAAACACCATATATTTT. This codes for CASIRGLSGNTIYF.